This section outlines one T cell receptor beta chain sequence together with its context. The data belong to a study of blood T cell repertoires in COVID-19. Looking at the study overall: The analysed material was cDNA or gDNA that came from T cells, B-cell-depleted T cells, or PBMCs.

This CDR3 region has 13 residues. V dropped 6 bases and J dropped 8 bases, with 16 bases sitting between them. The germline V gene encodes CDR1 ENHRY and CDR2 SYGVKD. Using immunoSEQ multiplex PCR, the repertoire was profiled, and TCRdb retains in-frame clones only, with some absent. This table holds around 60,000 clones, around four fifths found once. This sequence was found in a man between 65 and 85 years old with acute or convalescent COVID-19. The material sequenced was peripheral blood. This chain connects TRBV10-3 to TRBJ1-1; no reliable D call. The CDR3, as DNA: TGTGCCATCAGAACGACATCCCCCAGGGAAGCTTTCTTT. Its protein is CAIRTTSPREAFF.